The present entry profiles one TCR beta chain with its context. The specificity of this receptor is unknown. Nothing much larger sits one base from this clone, and base qualities are not available. One collaborating source in Seattle enrolled patients while the patients were actively infected and followed the patients over time throughout the course of disease. Collaborating institutions collected whole blood in K2EDTA tubes following their own protocols. Collaborator samples were shipped for TCRbeta analysis as frozen whole blood, isolated PBMCs, or DNA extracted from either sample type. The germline V gene gives CDR1 as MNHNS and CDR2 as SASEGT. V ends up 2 bases short and J 7 bases short, with an unmatched junction base count of 8. The CDR3 goes from the cysteine to the phenylalanine over 16 residues. Just the 48-base CDR3 DNA is kept, in frame starting at base 1. This specimen comes from a study of blood T cell repertoires in COVID-19 (TCRdb year 2020). As for the study more broadly: Samples covering the acute and convalescent phases of COVID-19 were provided by collaborators in the United States, Italy and Spain. Where HLA class I and class II types were available, the types were taken from metadata supplied by the sample provider, not from assay-based typing. Samples were obtained from the ongoing ImmuneRACE study (first 160 participants) and from about 1,300 subjects provided by 6 global collaborators. A freely available public database, intended as a resource for researchers studying the immune response to SARS-CoV-2, is where the repertoires were released. The sample metadata nearly always contained a de-identified subject ID, COVID-19 status, age in years and sex. The dataset comprised deeply sampled blood TCRbeta repertoires from subjects exposed to, actively infected with, or recovered from COVID-19. The prospective study material was composed of cDNA or gDNA derived from T cells, B-cell-depleted T cells, or PBMCs.

General findings and caveats noted by the study authors: Clinical and demographic metadata were provided uncurated, with the amount varying by source and participant.

TCRbeta CDR3 regions were amplified from genomic DNA by means of the immunoSEQ Assay, a bias-controlled multiplex PCR. In the source study's methods: The number of nucleated cells in each sample was estimated from the amplification of reference gene primers within the assay. To quantify the absolute abundance of each unique TCRbeta CDR3 rearrangement, sequence reads were collapsed and filtered. For each sample, productive Simpson clonality was calculated by taking the square root of Simpson's diversity index across productive rearrangements. The clones in this table, taken by TCRdb from immuneACCESS, are in-frame only. Not every clone is retained; where verified, under half of the shortfall comes from an unresolved V gene, and the cause of the rest is unknown. V, J and clone size are those of that table, while D and trimming were read from the DNA. The sample table contains over 250,000 clones; only one count was recorded for just over 90% of them. Of the sample, 2% to 2.5% is held by the ten largest clones.

The source material was peripheral blood. The clonotype originates from a woman in her thirties with COVID-19, enrolled during active disease. The V and J genes are TRBV6-1 and TRBJ1-6, with 7 central nucleotides matching TRBD1. The CDR3 in this case is CASSEIWEQGNSPLHF. The bases read TGTGCCAGCAGTGAAATTTGGGAACAGGGGAATTCACCCCTCCACTTT.